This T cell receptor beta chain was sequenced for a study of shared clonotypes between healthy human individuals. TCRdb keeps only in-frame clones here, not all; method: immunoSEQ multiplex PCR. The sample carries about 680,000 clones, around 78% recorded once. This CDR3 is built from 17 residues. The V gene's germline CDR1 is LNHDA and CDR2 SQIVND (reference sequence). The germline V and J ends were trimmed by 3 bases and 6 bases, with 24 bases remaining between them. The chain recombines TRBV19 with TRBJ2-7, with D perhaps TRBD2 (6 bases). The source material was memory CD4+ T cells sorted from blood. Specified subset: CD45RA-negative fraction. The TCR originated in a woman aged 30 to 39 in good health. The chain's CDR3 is CASSIGSLRDSLGEQYF. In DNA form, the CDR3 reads TGTGCCAGTAGTATTGGGTCTCTCCGGGACTCCCTGGGCGAGCAGTACTTC.